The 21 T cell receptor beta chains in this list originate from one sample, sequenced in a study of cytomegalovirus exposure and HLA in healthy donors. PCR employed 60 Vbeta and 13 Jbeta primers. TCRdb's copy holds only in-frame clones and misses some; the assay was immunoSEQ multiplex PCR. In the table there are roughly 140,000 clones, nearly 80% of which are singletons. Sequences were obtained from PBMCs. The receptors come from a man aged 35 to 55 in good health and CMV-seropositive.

The CDR3 protein is CASSLGVVGSSYEQYF. The CDR3 DNA is TGTGCCAGCAGCTTGGGAGTGGTCGGTAGCTCCTACGAGCAGTACTTC. V gene TRBV5-4 combines with J gene TRBJ2-7, with D uncertain. V was clipped by 0 bases and J by 0 bases, with 13 bases between them. The CDR3 has 16 residues. Germline lookup yields CDR1 SGHNT and CDR2 YYREEE (reference sequence).

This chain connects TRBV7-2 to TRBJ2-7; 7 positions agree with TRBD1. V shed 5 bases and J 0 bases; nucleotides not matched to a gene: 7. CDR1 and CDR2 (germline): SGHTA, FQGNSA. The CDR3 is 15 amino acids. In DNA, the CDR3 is TGTGCCAGCAGCCGGGGACAGAGAAGCTCCTACGAGCAGTACTTC. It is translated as CASSRGQRSSYEQYF.

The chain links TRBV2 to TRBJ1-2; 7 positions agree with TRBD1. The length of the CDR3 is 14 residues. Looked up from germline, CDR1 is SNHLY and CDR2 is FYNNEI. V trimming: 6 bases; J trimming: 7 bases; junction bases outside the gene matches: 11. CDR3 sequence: CASRRDRDLGGYTF. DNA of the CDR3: TGTGCCAGCAGGAGAGACAGGGACTTGGGTGGCTACACCTTC.

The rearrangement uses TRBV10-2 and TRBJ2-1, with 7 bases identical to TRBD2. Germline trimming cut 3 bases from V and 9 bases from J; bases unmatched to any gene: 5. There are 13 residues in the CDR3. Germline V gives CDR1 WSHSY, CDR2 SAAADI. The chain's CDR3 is CASSEGGEGEQFF. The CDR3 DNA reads TGCGCCAGCAGTGAAGGCGGGGAGGGTGAGCAGTTCTTC.

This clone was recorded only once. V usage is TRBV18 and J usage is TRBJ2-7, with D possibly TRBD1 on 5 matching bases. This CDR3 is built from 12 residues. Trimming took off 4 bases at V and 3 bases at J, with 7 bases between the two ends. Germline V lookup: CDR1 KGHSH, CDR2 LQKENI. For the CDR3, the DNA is TGTGCCAGCTCACAGGGGCTCTACGAGCAGTACTTC. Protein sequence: CASSQGLYEQYF.

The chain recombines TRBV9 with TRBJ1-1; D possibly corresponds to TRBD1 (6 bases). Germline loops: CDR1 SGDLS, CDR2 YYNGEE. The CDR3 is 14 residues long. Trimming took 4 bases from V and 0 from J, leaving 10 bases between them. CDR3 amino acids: CASSSGVMNTEAFF. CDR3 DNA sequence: TGTGCCAGCAGCTCAGGGGTAATGAACACTGAAGCTTTCTTT.

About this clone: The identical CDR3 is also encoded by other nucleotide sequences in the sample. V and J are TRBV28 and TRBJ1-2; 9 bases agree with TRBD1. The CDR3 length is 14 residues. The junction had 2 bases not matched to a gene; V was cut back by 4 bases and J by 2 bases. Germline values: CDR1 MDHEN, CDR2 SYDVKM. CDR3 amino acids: CASSSGQGNYGYTF. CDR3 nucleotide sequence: TGTGCCAGCAGTTCGGGACAGGGCAACTATGGCTACACCTTC.

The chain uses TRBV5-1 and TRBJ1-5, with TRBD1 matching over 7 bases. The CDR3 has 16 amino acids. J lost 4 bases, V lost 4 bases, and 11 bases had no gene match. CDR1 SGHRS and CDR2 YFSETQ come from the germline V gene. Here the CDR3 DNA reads TGCGCCAGCAGCCCCGGGGGGGGACAGACTAATCAGCCCCAGCATTTT. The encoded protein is CASSPGGGQTNQPQHF.

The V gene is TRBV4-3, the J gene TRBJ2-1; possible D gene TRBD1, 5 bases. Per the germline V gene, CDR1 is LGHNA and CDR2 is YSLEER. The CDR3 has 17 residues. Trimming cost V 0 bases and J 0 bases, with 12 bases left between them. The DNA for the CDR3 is TGCGCCAGCAGCCAAGAAGGGGATCGCGGCTCCTACAATGAGCAGTTCTTC. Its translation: CASSQEGDRGSYNEQFF.

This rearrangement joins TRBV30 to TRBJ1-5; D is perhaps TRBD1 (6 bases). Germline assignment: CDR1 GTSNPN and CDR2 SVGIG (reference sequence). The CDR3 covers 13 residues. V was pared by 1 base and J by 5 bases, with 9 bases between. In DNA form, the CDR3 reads TGTGCCTGGAGTGGGGGGCTCTATCAGCCCCAGCATTTT. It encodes CAWSGGLYQPQHF.

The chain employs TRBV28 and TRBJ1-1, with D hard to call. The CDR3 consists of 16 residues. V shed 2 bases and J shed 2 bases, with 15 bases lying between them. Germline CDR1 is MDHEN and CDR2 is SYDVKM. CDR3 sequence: CASSLKAAITNTEAFF. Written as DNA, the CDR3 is TGTGCCAGCAGTTTAAAGGCAGCGATAACCAACACTGAAGCTTTCTTT. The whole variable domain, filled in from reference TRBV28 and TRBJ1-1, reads DVKVTQSSRYLVKRTGEKVFLECVQDMDHENMFWYRQDPGLGLRLIYFSYDVKMKEKGDIPEGYSVSREKKERFSLILESASTNQTSMYLCASSLKAAITNTEAFFGQGTRLTVV.

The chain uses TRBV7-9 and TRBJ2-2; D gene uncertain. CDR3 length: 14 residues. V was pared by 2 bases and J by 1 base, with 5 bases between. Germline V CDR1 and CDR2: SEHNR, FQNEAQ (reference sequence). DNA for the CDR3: TGTGCCAGCAGCTTACCAGAGAACACCGGGGAGCTGTTTTTT. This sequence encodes CASSLPENTGELFF.

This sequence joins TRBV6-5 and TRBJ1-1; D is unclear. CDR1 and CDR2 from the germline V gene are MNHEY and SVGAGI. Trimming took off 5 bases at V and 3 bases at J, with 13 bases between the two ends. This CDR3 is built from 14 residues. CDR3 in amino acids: CASSVEDGYTEAFF. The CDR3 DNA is TGTGCCAGCAGTGTTGAGGATGGTTACACTGAAGCTTTCTTT.

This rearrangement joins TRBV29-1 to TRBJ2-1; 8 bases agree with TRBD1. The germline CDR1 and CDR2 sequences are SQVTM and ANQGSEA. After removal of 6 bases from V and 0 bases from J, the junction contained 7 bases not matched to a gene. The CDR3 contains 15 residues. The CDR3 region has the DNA TGCAGCGTACTTAGACAGGGGAGCTCCTACAATGAGCAGTTCTTC. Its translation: CSVLRQGSSYNEQFF.

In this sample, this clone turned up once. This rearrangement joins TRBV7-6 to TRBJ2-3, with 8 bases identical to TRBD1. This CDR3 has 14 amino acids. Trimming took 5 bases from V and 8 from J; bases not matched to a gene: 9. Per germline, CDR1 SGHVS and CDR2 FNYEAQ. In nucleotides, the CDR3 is TGTGCCAGCAGCAACAGACAGGGGAGCGGTACGCAGTATTTT. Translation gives CASSNRQGSGTQYF.

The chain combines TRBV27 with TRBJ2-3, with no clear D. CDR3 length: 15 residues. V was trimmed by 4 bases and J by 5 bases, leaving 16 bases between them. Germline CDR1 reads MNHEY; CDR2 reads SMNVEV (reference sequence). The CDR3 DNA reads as TGTGCCAGCAGTTCTTTGTGGTCCTACAGAGATACGCAGTATTTT. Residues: CASSSLWSYRDTQYF.

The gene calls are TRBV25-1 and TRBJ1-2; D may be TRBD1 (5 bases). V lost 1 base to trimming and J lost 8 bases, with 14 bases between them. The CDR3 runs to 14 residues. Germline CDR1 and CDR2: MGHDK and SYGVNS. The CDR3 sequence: CASSELWGVDGYTF. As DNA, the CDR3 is TGTGCCAGCAGTGAATTATGGGGGGTGGACGGCTACACCTTC.

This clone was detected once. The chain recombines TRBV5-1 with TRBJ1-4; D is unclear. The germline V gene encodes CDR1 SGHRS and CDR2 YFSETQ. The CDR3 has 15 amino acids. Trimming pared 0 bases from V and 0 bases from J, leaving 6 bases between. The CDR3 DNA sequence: TGCGCCAGCAGCTTGGCCCCTGCAACTAATGAAAAACTGTTTTTT. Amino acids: CASSLAPATNEKLFF.

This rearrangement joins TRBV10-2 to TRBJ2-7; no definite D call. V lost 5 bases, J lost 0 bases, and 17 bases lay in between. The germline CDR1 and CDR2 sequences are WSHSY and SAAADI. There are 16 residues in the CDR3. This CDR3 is CASSSTGSLSSYEQYF. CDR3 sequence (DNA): TGCGCCAGCAGTTCGACTGGCTCGTTGAGCTCCTACGAGCAGTACTTC.

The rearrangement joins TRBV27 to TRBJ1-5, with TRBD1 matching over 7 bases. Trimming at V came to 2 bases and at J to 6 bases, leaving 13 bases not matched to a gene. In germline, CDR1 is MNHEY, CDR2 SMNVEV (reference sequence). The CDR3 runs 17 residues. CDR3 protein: CASSLSGQARMGQPQHF. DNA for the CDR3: TGTGCCAGCAGTTTAAGTGGACAGGCCCGCATGGGTCAGCCCCAGCATTTT.

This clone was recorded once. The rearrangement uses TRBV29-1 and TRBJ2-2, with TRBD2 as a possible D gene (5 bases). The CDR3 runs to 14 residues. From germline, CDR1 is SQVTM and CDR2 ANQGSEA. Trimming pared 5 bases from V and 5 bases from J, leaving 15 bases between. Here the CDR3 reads CSVPGQEVTGELFF. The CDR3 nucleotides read TGCAGCGTTCCCGGCCAGGAGGTAACCGGGGAGCTGTTTTTT.